What follows describes a single TCR beta chain. The target antigen is unknown. Time point indicated: week 11, during vaccination. The study gave 300 ug of mutant IDH1 20-mer peptide per vaccine dose, with topical imiquimod. V shed 4 bases and J shed 0 bases, with 13 bases lying between them. The CDR3 totals 15 residues. Germline lookup yields CDR1 MDHEN and CDR2 SYDVKM. This table comes from immunoSEQ multiplex PCR, and its TCRdb copy is limited to in-frame clones, with some not included. The sample consists of under 150,000 clones, approximately 87% of them appearing once. The data stem from a study of a mutant IDH1 vaccine in newly diagnosed glioma. At the level of the study: Treated patients showed a male proportion of approximately 62%, a female proportion of around 40%, and a mean age of 40.4 years.

Material: PBMCs, obtained from a glioma patient whose treatment included an IDH1 peptide vaccine. The sequence was collected from a woman in her 50s with glioma. V gene TRBV28 combines with J gene TRBJ2-7, with D uncertain. This CDR3 is CASSSSGYSSYEQYF. CDR3 sequence (DNA): TGTGCCAGCAGTTCCTCCGGGTACTCCTCCTACGAGCAGTACTTC.